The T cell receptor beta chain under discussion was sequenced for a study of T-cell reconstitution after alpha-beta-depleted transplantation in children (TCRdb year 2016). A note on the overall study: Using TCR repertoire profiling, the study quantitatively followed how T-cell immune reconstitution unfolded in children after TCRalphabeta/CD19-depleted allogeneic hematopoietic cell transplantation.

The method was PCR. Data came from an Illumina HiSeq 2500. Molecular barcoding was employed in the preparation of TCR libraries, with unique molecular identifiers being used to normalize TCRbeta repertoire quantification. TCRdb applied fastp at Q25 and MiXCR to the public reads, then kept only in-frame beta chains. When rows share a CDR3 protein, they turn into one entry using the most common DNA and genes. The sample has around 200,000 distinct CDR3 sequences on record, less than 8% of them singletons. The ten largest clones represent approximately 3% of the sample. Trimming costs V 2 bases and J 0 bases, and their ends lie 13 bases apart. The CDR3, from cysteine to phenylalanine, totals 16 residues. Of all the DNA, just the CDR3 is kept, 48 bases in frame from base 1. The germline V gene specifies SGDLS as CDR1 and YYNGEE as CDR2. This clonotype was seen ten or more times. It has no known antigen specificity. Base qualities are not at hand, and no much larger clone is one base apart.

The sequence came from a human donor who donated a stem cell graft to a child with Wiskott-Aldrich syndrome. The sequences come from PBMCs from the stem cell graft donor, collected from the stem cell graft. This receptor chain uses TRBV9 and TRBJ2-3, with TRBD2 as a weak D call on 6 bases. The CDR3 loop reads CASSVFPGLSTDTQYF. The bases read TGTGCCAGCAGCGTGTTCCCGGGACTCAGCACAGATACGCAGTATTTT.